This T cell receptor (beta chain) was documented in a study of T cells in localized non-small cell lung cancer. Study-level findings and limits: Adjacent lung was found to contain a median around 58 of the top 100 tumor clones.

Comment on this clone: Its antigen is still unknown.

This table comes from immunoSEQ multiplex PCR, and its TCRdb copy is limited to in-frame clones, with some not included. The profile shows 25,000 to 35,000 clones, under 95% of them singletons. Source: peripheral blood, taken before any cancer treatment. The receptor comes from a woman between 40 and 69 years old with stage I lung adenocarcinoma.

CDR3 bases: TGTGCCAGCAGCTTAATTCGAACAGGGACCACTGAAGCTTTCTTT. Translation gives CASSLIRTGTTEAFF. V and J are TRBV11-3 and TRBJ1-1, with a weak D call TRBD1 (6 bases). Germline V gene sequence: CDR1 SGHNT, CDR2 YENEEA. The V and J ends lost 2 bases and 4 bases respectively, with 14 bases between them. This CDR3 is built from 15 residues. The whole variable domain, remainder taken from reference TRBV11-3 and TRBJ1-1, is EAGVVQSPRYKIIEKKQPVAFWCNPISGHNTLYWYLQNLGQGPELLIRYENEEAVDDSQLPKDRFSAERLKGVDSTLKIQPAELGDSAVYLCASSLIRTGTTEAFFGQGTRLTVV.